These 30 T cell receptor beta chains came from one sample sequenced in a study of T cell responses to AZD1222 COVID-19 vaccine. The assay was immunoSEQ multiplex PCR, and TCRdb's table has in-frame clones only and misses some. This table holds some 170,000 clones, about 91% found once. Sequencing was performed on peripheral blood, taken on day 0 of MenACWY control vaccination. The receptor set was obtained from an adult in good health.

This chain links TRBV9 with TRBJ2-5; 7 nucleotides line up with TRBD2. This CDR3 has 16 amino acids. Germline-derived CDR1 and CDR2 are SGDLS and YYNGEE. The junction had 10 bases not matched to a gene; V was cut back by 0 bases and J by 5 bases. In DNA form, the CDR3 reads TGTGCCAGCAGCGTAGATGGGGGAGGGCCGGGTGAGACCCAGTACTTC. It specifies CASSVDGGGPGETQYF. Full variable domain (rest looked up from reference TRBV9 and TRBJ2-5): DSGVTQTPKHLITATGQRVTLRCSPRSGDLSVYWYQQSLDQGLQFLIQYYNGEERAKGNILERFSAQQFPDLHSELNLSSLELGDSALYFCASSVDGGGPGETQYFGPGTRLLVL.

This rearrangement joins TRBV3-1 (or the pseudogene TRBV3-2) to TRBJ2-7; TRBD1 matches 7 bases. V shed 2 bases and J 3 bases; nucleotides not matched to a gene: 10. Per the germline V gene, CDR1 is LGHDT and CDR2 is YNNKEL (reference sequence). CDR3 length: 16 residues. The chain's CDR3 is CASSQHTGARGYEQYF. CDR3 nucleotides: TGTGCCAGCAGCCAACATACAGGGGCTCGGGGCTACGAGCAGTACTTC.

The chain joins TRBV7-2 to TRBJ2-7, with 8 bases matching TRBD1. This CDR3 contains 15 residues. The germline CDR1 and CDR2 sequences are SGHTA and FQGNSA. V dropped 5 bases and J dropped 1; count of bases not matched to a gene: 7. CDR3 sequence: CASSPMRTGSYEQYF. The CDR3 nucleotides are TGTGCCAGCAGCCCTATGAGGACAGGGTCCTACGAGCAGTACTTC.

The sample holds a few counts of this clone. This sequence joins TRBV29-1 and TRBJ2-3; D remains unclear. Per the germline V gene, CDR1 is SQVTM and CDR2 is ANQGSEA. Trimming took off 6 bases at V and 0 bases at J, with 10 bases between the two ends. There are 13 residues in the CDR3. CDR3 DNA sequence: TGCAGCGTGTACAGACCTAGCACAGATACGCAGTATTTT. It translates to CSVYRPSTDTQYF.

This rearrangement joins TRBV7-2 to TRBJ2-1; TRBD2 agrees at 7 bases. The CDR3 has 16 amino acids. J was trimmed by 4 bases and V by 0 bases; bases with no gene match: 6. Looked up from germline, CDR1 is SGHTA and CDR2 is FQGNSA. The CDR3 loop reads CASSLAGLAAYNEQFF. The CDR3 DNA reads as TGTGCCAGCAGCTTAGCAGGGCTAGCGGCTTACAATGAGCAGTTCTTC.

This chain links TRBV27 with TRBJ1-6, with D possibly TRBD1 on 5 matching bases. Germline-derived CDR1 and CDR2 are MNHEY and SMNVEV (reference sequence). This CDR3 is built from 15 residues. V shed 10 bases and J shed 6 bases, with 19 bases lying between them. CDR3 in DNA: TGTGCCACCAAGCTGGGGACTACCGGTAATTCACCCCTCCACTTT. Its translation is CATKLGTTGNSPLHF.

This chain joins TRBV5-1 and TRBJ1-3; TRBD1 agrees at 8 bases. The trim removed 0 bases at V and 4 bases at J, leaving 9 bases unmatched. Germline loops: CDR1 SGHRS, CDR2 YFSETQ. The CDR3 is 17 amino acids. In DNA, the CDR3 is TGCGCCAGCAGCTTGGCCCGAGGACAGGGCGGAGGAAACACCATATATTTT. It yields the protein CASSLARGQGGGNTIYF.

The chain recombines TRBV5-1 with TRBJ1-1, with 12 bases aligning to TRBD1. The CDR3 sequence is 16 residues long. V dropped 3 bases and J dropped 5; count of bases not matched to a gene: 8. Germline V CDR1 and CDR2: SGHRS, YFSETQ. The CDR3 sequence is CASSSGTGGPGTEAFF. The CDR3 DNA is TGCGCCAGCAGCTCCGGGACAGGGGGCCCGGGGACTGAAGCTTTCTTT.

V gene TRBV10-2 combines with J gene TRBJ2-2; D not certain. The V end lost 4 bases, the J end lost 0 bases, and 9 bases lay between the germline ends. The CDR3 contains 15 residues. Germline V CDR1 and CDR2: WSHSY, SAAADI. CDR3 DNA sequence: TGCGCCAGCAGTGCTAACTCCGCGAACACCGGGGAGCTGTTTTTT. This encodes CASSANSANTGELFF.

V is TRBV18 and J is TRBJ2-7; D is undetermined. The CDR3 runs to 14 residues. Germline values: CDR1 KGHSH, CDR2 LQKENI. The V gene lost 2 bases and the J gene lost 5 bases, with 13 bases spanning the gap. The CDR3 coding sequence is TGTGCCAGCTCACCAGGTCCTGGCCCAGACGAGCAGTACTTC. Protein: CASSPGPGPDEQYF. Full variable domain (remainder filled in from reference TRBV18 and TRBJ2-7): NAGVMQNPRHLVRRRGQEARLRCSPMKGHSHVYWYRQLPEEGLKFMVYLQKENIIDESGMPKERFSAEFPKEGPSILRIQQVVRGDSAAYFCASSPGPGPDEQYFGPGTRLTVT.

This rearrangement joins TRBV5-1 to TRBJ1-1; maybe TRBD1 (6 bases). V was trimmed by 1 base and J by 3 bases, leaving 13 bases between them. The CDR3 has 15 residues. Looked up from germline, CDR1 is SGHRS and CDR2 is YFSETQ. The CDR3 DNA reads TGCGCCAGCAGCTTGAGCAGGGGTGGAGACACTGAAGCTTTCTTT. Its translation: CASSLSRGGDTEAFF.

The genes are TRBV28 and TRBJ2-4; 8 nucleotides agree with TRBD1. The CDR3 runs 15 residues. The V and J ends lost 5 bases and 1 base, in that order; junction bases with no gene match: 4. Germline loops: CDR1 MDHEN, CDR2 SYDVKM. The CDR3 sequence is CASSLGDRAKNIQYF. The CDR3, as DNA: TGTGCCAGCAGTCTGGGGGACAGGGCCAAAAACATTCAGTACTTC.

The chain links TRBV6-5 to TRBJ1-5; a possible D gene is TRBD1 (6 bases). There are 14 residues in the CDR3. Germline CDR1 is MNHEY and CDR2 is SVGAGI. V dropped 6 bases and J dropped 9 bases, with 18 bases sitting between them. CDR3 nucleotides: TGTGCCAGCAGCAGGGGTGGGACTTTGGGGCCCCAGCATTTT. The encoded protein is CASSRGGTLGPQHF.

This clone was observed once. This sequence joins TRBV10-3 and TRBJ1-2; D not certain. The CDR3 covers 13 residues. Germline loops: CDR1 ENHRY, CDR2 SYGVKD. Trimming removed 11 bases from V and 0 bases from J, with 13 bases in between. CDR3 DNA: TGTGCCTCCTCTGACGGACCTAACTATGGCTACACCTTC. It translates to CASSDGPNYGYTF.

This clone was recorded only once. In DNA form, the CDR3 reads TGTGCCAGCAGCTACAGGGAGGACACTGAAGCTTTCTTT. Translated, it gives CASSYREDTEAFF. The chain combines TRBV11-2 with TRBJ1-1, with D perhaps matching TRBD1 (6 bases). Trimming removed 4 bases from V and 3 bases from J, with 9 bases in between. The CDR3 has 13 amino acids. Germline V gene sequence: CDR1 SGHAT, CDR2 FQNNGV.

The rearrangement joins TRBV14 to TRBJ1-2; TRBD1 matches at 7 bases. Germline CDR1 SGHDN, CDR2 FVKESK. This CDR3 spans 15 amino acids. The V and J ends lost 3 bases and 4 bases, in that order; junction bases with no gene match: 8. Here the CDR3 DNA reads TGTGCCAGCAGCCATAGGGGACAGCCAGGCTATGGCTACACCTTC. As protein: CASSHRGQPGYGYTF.

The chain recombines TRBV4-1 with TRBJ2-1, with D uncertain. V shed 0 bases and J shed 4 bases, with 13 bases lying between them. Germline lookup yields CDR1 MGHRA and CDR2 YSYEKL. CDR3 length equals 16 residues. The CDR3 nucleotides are TGCGCCAGCAGCCAAGAGAGCACGGGTGAATACAATGAGCAGTTCTTC. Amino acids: CASSQESTGEYNEQFF.

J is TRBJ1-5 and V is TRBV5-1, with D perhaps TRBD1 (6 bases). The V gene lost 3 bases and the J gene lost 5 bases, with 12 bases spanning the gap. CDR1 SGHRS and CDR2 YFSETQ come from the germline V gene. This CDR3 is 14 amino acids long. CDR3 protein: CASSSQGGDQPQHF. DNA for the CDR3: TGCGCCAGCAGCTCACAGGGAGGGGATCAGCCCCAGCATTTT.

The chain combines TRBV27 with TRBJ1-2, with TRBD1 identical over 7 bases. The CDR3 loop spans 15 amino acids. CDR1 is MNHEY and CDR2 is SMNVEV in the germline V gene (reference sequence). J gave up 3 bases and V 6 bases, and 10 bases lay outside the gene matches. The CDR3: CASRRTGVFYYGYTF. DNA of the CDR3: TGTGCCAGCAGAAGAACAGGGGTTTTCTACTATGGCTACACCTTC.

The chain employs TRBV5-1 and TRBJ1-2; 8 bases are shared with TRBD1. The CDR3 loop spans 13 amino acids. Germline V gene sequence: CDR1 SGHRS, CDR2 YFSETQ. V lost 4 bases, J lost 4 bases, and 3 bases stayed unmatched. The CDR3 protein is CASSNTGGYGYTF. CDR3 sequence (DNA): TGCGCCAGCAGCAACACAGGGGGCTATGGCTACACCTTC.

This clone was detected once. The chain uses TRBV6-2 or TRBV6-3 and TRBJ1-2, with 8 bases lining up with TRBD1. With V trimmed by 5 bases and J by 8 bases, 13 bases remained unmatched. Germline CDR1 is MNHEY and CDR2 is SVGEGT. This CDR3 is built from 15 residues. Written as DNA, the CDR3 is TGTGCCAGCAGTCCAACCCGACAGGGGAAGAGCGGCTACACCTTC. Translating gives CASSPTRQGKSGYTF.

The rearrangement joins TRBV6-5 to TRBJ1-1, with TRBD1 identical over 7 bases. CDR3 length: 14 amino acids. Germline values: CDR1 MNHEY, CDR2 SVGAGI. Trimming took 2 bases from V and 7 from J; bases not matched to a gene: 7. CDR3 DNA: TGTGCCAGCAGTTACGGGGACAGAGAGTTTGAAGCTTTCTTT. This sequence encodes CASSYGDREFEAFF.

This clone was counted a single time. The CDR3 DNA follows: TGCGCCAGCAACGTCGTTACAGGGGGCGCGGGCTATGGCTACACCTTC. It is translated as CASNVVTGGAGYGYTF. V is TRBV5-1 and J is TRBJ1-2; 9 bases align to TRBD1. The CDR3 is 16 amino acids. V dropped 6 bases and J dropped 4; count of bases not matched to a gene: 13. Germline CDR1 SGHRS, CDR2 YFSETQ.

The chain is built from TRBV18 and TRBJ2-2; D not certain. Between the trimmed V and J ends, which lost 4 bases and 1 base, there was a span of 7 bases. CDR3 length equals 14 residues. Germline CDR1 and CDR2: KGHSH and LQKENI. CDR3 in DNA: TGTGCCAGCTCACGAGTCGGGAACACCGGGGAGCTGTTTTTT. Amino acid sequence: CASSRVGNTGELFF.

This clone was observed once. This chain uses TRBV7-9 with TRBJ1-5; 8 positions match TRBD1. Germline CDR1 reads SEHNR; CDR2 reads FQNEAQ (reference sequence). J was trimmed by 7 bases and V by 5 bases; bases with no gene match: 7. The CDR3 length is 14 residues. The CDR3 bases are TGTGCCAGCAGCCCCGGACAGGGTGGACAGCCCCAGCATTTT. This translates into CASSPGQGGQPQHF.

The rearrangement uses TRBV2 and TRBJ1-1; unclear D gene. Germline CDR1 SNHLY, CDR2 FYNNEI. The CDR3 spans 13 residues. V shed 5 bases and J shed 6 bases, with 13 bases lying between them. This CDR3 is CASSSAPKAEAFF. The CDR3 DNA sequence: TGTGCCAGCAGTTCCGCCCCCAAGGCTGAAGCTTTCTTT.

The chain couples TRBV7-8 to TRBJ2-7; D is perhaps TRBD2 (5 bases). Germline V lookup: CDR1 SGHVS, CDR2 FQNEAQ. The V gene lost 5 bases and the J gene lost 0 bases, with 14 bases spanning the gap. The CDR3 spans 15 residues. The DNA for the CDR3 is TGTGCCAGCAGCCCGGACTCCACCGCCTCCTACGAGCAGTACTTC. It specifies CASSPDSTASYEQYF. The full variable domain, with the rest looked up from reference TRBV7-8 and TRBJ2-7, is GAGVSQSPRYKVAKRGQDVALRCDPISGHVSLFWYQQALGQGPEFLTYFQNEAQLDKSGLPSDRFFAERPEGSVSTLKIQRTQQEDSAVYLCASSPDSTASYEQYFGPGTRLTVT.

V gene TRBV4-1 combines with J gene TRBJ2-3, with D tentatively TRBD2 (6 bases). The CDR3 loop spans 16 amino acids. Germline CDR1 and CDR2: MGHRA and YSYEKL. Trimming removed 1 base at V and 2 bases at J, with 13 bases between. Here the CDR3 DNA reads TGCGCCAGCAGCCAAGCATTGGGCGGGATCACAGATACGCAGTATTTT. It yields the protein CASSQALGGITDTQYF.

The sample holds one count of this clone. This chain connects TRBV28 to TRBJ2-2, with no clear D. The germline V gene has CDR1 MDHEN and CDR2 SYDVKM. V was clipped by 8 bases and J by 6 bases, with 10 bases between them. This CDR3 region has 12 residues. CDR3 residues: CASHATSGELFF. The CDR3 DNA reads TGTGCCAGCCACGCTACCTCCGGGGAGCTGTTTTTT.

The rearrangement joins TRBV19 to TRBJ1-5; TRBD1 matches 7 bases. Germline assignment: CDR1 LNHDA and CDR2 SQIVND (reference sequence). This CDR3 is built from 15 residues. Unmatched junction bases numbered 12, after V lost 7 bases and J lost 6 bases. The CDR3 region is CASTPRYRGGQPQHF. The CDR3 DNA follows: TGTGCCAGTACGCCGAGATACAGGGGTGGTCAGCCCCAGCATTTT. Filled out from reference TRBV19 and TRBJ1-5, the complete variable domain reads DGGITQSPKYLFRKEGQNVTLSCEQNLNHDAMYWYRQDPGQGLRLIYYSQIVNDFQKGDIAEGYSVSREKKESFPLTVTSAQKNPTAFYLCASTPRYRGGQPQHFGDGTRLSIL.